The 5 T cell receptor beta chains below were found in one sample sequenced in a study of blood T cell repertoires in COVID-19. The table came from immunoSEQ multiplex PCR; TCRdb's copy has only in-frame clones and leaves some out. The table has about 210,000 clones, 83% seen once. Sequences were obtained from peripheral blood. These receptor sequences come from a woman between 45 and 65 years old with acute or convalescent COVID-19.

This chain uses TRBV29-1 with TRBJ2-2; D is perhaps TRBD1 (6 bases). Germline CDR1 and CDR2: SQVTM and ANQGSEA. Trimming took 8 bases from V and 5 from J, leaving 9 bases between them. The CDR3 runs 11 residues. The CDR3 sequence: CSIRGTGELFF. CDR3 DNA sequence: TGCAGCATCAGGGGAACCGGGGAGCTGTTTTTT.

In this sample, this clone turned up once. CDR3 nucleotides: TGTGCCAGCGTAGGGACAGCTAACTATGGCTACACCTTC. As protein: CASVGTANYGYTF. The V and J genes are TRBV2 and TRBJ1-2; the match to TRBD1 covers 7 bases. V trimming: 8 bases; J trimming: 0 bases; junction bases outside the gene matches: 3. Germline lookup yields CDR1 SNHLY and CDR2 FYNNEI. The CDR3 has 13 amino acids.

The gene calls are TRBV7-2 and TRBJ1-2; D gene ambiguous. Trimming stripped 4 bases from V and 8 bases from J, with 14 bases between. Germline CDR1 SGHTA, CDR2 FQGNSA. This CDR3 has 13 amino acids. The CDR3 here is CASSSPTGGGYTF. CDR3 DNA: TGTGCCAGCAGCTCCCCAACGGGTGGCGGCTACACCTTC. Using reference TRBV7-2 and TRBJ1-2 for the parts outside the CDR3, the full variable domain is GAGVSQSPSNKVTEKGKDVELRCDPISGHTALYWYRQSLGQGLEFLIYFQGNSAPDKSGLPSDRFSAERTGGSVSTLTIQRTQQEDSAVYLCASSSPTGGGYTFGSGTRLTVV.

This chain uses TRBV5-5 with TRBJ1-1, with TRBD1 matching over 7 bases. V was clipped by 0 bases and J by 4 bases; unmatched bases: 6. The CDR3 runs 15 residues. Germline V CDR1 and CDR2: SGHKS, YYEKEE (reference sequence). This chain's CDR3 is CASSLEGPGGTEAFF. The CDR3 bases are TGTGCCAGCAGCTTGGAGGGTCCAGGGGGCACTGAAGCTTTCTTT.

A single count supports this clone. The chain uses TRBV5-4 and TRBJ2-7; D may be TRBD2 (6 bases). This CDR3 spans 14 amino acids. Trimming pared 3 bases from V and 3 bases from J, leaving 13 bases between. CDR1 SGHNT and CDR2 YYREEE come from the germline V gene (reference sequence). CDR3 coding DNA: TGTGCCAGCAGCTCCCGGGACTTTTACTACGAGCAGTACTTC. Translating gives CASSSRDFYYEQYF. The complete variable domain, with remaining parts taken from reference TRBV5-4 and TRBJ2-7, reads ETGVTQSPTHLIKTRGQQVTLRCSSQSGHNTVSWYQQALGQGPQFIFQYYREEENGRGNFPPRFSGLQFPNYSSELNVNALELDDSALYLCASSSRDFYYEQYFGPGTRLTVT.